This T cell receptor beta chain was captured in a study of control samples from healthy donors and cancer patients. The V and J ends lost 8 bases and 4 bases respectively, with 15 bases between them. This CDR3 has 14 residues. Per the germline V gene, CDR1 is MNHEY and CDR2 is SVGAGI. Clones were read by immunoSEQ multiplex PCR, and TCRdb kept only the in-frame ones, dropping some. The sample carries about 80,000 clones, roughly 86% recorded once. V is TRBV6-5 and J is TRBJ1-5, with D possibly being TRBD1 (5 bases). This TCR derives from a man aged 50 to 59 in good health. The sequenced sample consisted of blood. CDR3 in DNA: TGTGCCAGCTCCGAAAGGAGGGGAAATCAGCCCCAGCATTTT. Protein product: CASSERRGNQPQHF.